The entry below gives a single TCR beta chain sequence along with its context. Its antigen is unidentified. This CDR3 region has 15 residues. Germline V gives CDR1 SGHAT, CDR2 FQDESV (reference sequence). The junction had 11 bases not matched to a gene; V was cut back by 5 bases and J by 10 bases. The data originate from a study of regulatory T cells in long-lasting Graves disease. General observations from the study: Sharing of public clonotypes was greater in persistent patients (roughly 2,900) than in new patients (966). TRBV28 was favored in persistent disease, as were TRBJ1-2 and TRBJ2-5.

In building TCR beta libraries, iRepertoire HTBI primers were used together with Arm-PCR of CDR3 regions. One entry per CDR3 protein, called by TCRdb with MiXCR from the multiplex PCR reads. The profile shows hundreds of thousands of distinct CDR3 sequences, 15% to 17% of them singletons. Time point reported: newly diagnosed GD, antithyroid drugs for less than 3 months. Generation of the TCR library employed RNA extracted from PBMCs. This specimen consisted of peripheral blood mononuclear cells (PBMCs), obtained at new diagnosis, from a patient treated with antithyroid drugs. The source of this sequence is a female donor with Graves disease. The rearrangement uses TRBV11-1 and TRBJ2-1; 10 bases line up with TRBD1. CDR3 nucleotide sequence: TGTGCCAGCAGCCCTTGGACAGGGGGAATAGGAGAGCAGTTCTTC. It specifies CASSPWTGGIGEQFF. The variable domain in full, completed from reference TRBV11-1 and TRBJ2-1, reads EAEVAQSPRYKITEKSQAVAFWCDPISGHATLYWYRQILGQGPELLVQFQDESVVDDSQLPKDRFSAERLKGVDSTLKIQPAELGDSAMYLCASSPWTGGIGEQFFGPGTRLTVL.